The 28 T cell receptor beta chains given below trace back to one sample, sequenced in a study of cytomegalovirus exposure and HLA in healthy donors. It was with 60 Vbeta and 13 Jbeta primers that the PCR ran. Method: immunoSEQ multiplex PCR; TCRdb's copy keeps in-frame clones and lacks some. The data contain over 150,000 clones, over 65% of them singletons. Sequencing was done on a sample of PBMCs. The source of these receptors is a woman in her thirties or forties in good health and CMV-seropositive.

J is TRBJ2-5 and V is TRBV11-2; the D is unclear. The CDR3 has 12 residues. Germline lookup yields CDR1 SGHAT and CDR2 FQNNGV. With 5 bases removed from V and 5 bases from J, the gap between germline ends came to 9 bases. The DNA of the CDR3 is TGTGCCAGCAGCCCTCCCCTTGAGACCCAGTACTTC. As protein: CASSPPLETQYF.

The chain couples TRBV23-1 to TRBJ1-5, with 7 bases identical to TRBD1. TRBV23-1 is reported as an ORF; its role is uncertain. CDR3 length equals 20 residues. V lost 1 base and J lost 0; bases outside the gene matches: 15. In DNA form, the CDR3 reads TGCGCCAGCAGTCAATTTATCGACAGGGCTAACTTTTTTAGCAATCAGCCCCAGCATTTT. Translation: CASSQFIDRANFFSNQPQHF.

The rearrangement uses TRBV29-1 and TRBJ1-2; perhaps TRBD1 as D (6 bases). Trimming took 2 bases from V and 7 from J, leaving 14 bases between them. The CDR3 totals 13 residues. In germline, CDR1 is SQVTM, CDR2 ANQGSEA. The CDR3: CSVEKGGRSGYTF. CDR3 bases: TGCAGCGTTGAAAAAGGGGGAAGAAGTGGCTACACCTTC.

This clone was observed a few times. V gene TRBV4-1 combines with J gene TRBJ2-5; TRBD1 agrees at 9 bases. The better agreement between TRBJ2-7 and the DNA end casts doubt on the J call. CDR3 length: 14 amino acids. Germline loops: CDR1 MGHRA, CDR2 YSYEKL. CDR3 loop: CASSRGTGNYEQYF. As DNA, the CDR3 is TGCGCCAGCAGCCGGGGGACAGGGAACTACGAGCAGTACTTC.

This chain joins TRBV7-2 and TRBJ1-1; the D is unclear. V was pared by 1 base and J by 0 bases, with 9 bases between. This CDR3 is 15 amino acids long. Germline V CDR1 and CDR2: SGHTA, FQGNSA. For the CDR3, the DNA is TGTGCCAGCAGCTTAGTCGTCAGGATGAACACTGAAGCTTTCTTT. Translated, it gives CASSLVVRMNTEAFF.

This clone was seen just once. The genes are TRBV6-4 and TRBJ2-1; D may be TRBD2 (5 bases). The CDR3 runs 15 residues. Trimming left V 5 bases short and J 6 bases short, with 17 bases between. CDR1 is MRHNA, CDR2 SNTAGT, per germline. CDR3 bases: TGTGCCAGCAGTTCCGGCGGGCTCCACGGCAATGAGCAGTTCTTC. Translated, it gives CASSSGGLHGNEQFF.

The chain carries TRBV28 and TRBJ2-3; 8 bases fit TRBD1. Germline V gene lookup returns CDR1 MDHEN and CDR2 SYDVKM. The length of the CDR3 is 15 residues. V shed 6 bases and J 2 bases; nucleotides not matched to a gene: 7. This chain's CDR3 is CASSLRTGSTDTQYF. Written as DNA, the CDR3 is TGTGCCAGCAGCCTTCGGACAGGGTCCACAGATACGCAGTATTTT.

CDR3 protein: CAIRLAPRDEQYF. CDR3 in DNA: TGTGCCATCAGACTAGCACCTCGGGACGAGCAGTACTTC. This chain links TRBV10-3 with TRBJ2-7; perhaps TRBD2 as D (6 bases). The V gene lost 6 bases and the J gene lost 5 bases, with 14 bases spanning the gap. The V gene's germline CDR1 is ENHRY and CDR2 SYGVKD. The CDR3 is 13 residues long.

V is TRBV7-9 and J is TRBJ1-5, with 8 bases aligning to TRBD1. Germline trimming cut 5 bases from V and 2 bases from J; bases unmatched to any gene: 5. The CDR3 spans 15 residues. CDR1 is SEHNR and CDR2 is FQNEAQ in the germline V gene (reference sequence). As DNA, the CDR3 is TGTGCCAGCAGCGCGCAGGGGGCTGGCAATCAGCCCCAGCATTTT. Translated, it gives CASSAQGAGNQPQHF.

The chain uses TRBV7-2 and TRBJ2-2, with a tentative D call TRBD2 (5 bases). The V end was cut by 6 bases, the J end by 5 bases, with 13 bases between. The CDR3 has 14 amino acids. CDR1 is SGHTA and CDR2 is FQGNSA in the germline V gene. CDR3 protein: CASREGLGTGELFF. Written as DNA, the CDR3 is TGTGCCAGCAGGGAAGGACTTGGGACCGGGGAGCTGTTTTTT.

This chain connects TRBV18 to TRBJ1-1, with 7 bases fitting TRBD1. Germline CDR1 and CDR2: KGHSH and LQKENI. The CDR3 totals 13 residues. V lost 4 bases to trimming and J lost 7 bases; unmatched junction nucleotides: 6. The chain's CDR3 is CASSRGQDLEAFF. The CDR3 DNA sequence: TGTGCCAGCTCACGTGGACAGGATCTTGAAGCTTTCTTT.

The V gene is TRBV28, the J gene TRBJ2-3, with 7 bases aligning to TRBD2. Germline CDR1 reads MDHEN; CDR2 reads SYDVKM. This CDR3 has 15 amino acids. V shed 9 bases, J shed 1 base, and the junction held 10 bases outside the gene matches. CDR3: CASSVGRAGTDTQYF. CDR3 nucleotide sequence: TGTGCCAGTTCGGTAGGGAGGGCCGGCACAGATACGCAGTATTTT.

In this sample, this clone turned up a few times. The genes are TRBV14 and TRBJ2-3; TRBD1 agrees at 10 bases. V lost 6 bases to trimming and J lost 6 bases; unmatched junction nucleotides: 6. Germline V gives CDR1 SGHDN, CDR2 FVKESK. This CDR3 has 14 residues. CDR3 sequence reads: CASRGDRGTDTQYF. The CDR3 DNA follows: TGTGCCAGCAGGGGGGACAGGGGAACGGATACGCAGTATTTT.

This chain links TRBV28 with TRBJ1-2, with 7 bases identical to TRBD1. Germline loops: CDR1 MDHEN, CDR2 SYDVKM. This CDR3 has 14 amino acids. V shed 2 bases, J shed 4 bases, and the junction held 4 bases outside the gene matches. The CDR3 DNA reads as TGTGCCAGCAGTTTAGATGGGACAGTCTATGGCTACACCTTC. The encoded protein is CASSLDGTVYGYTF.

This chain joins TRBV18 and TRBJ1-1; the D is unclear. The V end was cut by 4 bases, the J end by 10 bases, with 19 bases between. The CDR3 loop spans 14 amino acids. The germline CDR1 and CDR2 sequences are KGHSH and LQKENI. CDR3 DNA: TGTGCCAGCTCACTGGAAAGGAATACCCGGGGAGCTTTCTTT. Encoded protein: CASSLERNTRGAFF.

This clone turned up a few times. This chain connects TRBV6-5 to TRBJ2-7; D is ambiguous. Trimming removed 6 bases at V and 1 base at J, with 16 bases between. The CDR3 contains 15 residues. Germline-derived CDR1 and CDR2 are MNHEY and SVGAGI. CDR3 bases: TGTGCCAGCAGCCGCACTATGACGTTATCCTACGAGCAGTACTTC. Its protein product is CASSRTMTLSYEQYF.

The rearrangement uses TRBV28 and TRBJ2-3; 12 bases agree with TRBD2. The CDR3 covers 15 residues. CDR1 MDHEN and CDR2 SYDVKM come from the germline V gene. The trim removed 6 bases at V and 2 bases at J, leaving 3 bases unmatched. The CDR3 nucleotides read TGTGCCAGCAGCGGACTAGCGGGGAACACAGATACGCAGTATTTT. Protein sequence: CASSGLAGNTDTQYF. Combining the CDR3 with reference TRBV28 and TRBJ2-3 gives the whole variable domain DVKVTQSSRYLVKRTGEKVFLECVQDMDHENMFWYRQDPGLGLRLIYFSYDVKMKEKGDIPEGYSVSREKKERFSLILESASTNQTSMYLCASSGLAGNTDTQYFGPGTRLTVL.

The chain recombines TRBV6-6 with TRBJ1-2, with D possibly matching TRBD1 (6 bases). The V gene lost 0 bases and the J gene lost 5 bases, with 13 bases spanning the gap. Germline V lookup: CDR1 MNHNY, CDR2 SVGAGI (reference sequence). The CDR3 is 15 amino acids. CDR3 amino acids: CASSYSGGPIYGYTF. DNA of the CDR3: TGTGCCAGCAGTTACTCCGGGGGGCCCATTTATGGCTACACCTTC.

This clone was counted a few times. V usage is TRBV5-6 and J usage is TRBJ1-1; tentative D call: TRBD1 (5 bases). The CDR3 is 12 residues long. Trimming removed 1 base from V and 8 bases from J, with 9 bases in between. Germline CDR1 SGHDT, CDR2 YYEEEE. The CDR3 coding sequence is TGTGCCAGCAGCTTGCCCGGGGGAGAAGCTTTCTTT. Protein sequence: CASSLPGGEAFF.

V gene TRBV27 combines with J gene TRBJ1-1; maybe TRBD1 (6 bases). The CDR3 loop spans 14 amino acids. V lost 4 bases, J lost 0 bases, and 9 bases lay in between. In germline, CDR1 is MNHEY, CDR2 SMNVEV (reference sequence). The CDR3 spells CASSWGHMNTEAFF. The CDR3 DNA is TGTGCCAGCAGTTGGGGACATATGAACACTGAAGCTTTCTTT.

The count of this clone is one. Other DNA variants within this sample encode the same CDR3. J is TRBJ2-3 and V is TRBV11-1; D not certain. This CDR3 contains 14 residues. Per germline, CDR1 SGHAT and CDR2 FQDESV (reference sequence). The V end was cut by 4 bases, the J end by 1 base, with 9 bases between. The CDR3 bases are TGTGCCAGCAGCTCGACGAGCGGCACAGATACGCAGTATTTT. Its protein is CASSSTSGTDTQYF. Based on the CDR3 plus reference TRBV11-1 and TRBJ2-3, the full variable domain is EAEVAQSPRYKITEKSQAVAFWCDPISGHATLYWYRQILGQGPELLVQFQDESVVDDSQLPKDRFSAERLKGVDSTLKIQPAELGDSAMYLCASSSTSGTDTQYFGPGTRLTVL.

V and J are TRBV28 and TRBJ1-4; no clear D. This CDR3 comprises 16 residues. Trimming cost V 2 bases and J 3 bases, with 13 bases left between them. CDR1 and CDR2 (germline): MDHEN, SYDVKM. CDR3: CASSLVVSAANEKLFF. CDR3 nucleotides: TGTGCCAGCAGTTTAGTTGTGTCGGCGGCTAATGAAAAACTGTTTTTT. Using reference TRBV28 and TRBJ1-4 for the parts outside the CDR3, the full variable domain is DVKVTQSSRYLVKRTGEKVFLECVQDMDHENMFWYRQDPGLGLRLIYFSYDVKMKEKGDIPEGYSVSREKKERFSLILESASTNQTSMYLCASSLVVSAANEKLFFGSGTQLSVL.

With regard to this clone: Additional DNA sequences in this sample encode the identical CDR3. CDR3 sequence (DNA): TGTGCCAGCACCACTGGGCAGGGAGGTCAGCCCCAGCATTTT. Its protein product is CASTTGQGGQPQHF. The rearrangement joins TRBV28 to TRBJ1-5, with D maybe TRBD1 (5 bases). Germline lookup yields CDR1 MDHEN and CDR2 SYDVKM. Trimming removed 7 bases from V and 6 bases from J, with 16 bases in between. The CDR3 has 14 residues.

This chain links TRBV21-1 with TRBJ2-2; the table gives TRBD2 as D, unverified against the DNA. TRBV21-1 is a known pseudogene. The CDR3 totals 23 residues. CDR3 DNA: TGTGCCAGCACCCAATCTGGGGGAGATTATGGTGGACTAGCGGGAGAGAACACCGGGGAGCTGTTTTTT. This sequence encodes CASTQSGGDYGGLAGENTGELFF.

The chain employs TRBV5-1 and TRBJ1-1; TRBD1 matches 7 bases. The germline V gene encodes CDR1 SGHRS and CDR2 YFSETQ. This CDR3 comprises 16 residues. V lost 0 bases to trimming and J lost 5 bases; unmatched junction nucleotides: 10. CDR3 DNA: TGCGCCAGCAGCTTGGCCTACAGGGGACCGGTGACTGAAGCTTTCTTT. As protein: CASSLAYRGPVTEAFF.

This chain links TRBV9 with TRBJ2-2; 7 nucleotides align to TRBD1. The ends lost 0 bases at V and 5 bases at J; junction bases unmatched: 4. The CDR3 runs 15 residues. CDR1 is SGDLS, CDR2 YYNGEE, per germline. CDR3 residues: CASSVEGAQTGELFF. As DNA, the CDR3 is TGTGCCAGCAGCGTAGAGGGGGCGCAAACCGGGGAGCTGTTTTTT.

This chain connects TRBV10-3 to TRBJ2-6; tentative D call: TRBD2 (7 bases). V was clipped by 3 bases and J by 4 bases, with 10 bases between them. Germline loops: CDR1 ENHRY, CDR2 SYGVKD. The CDR3 runs to 15 residues. CDR3 in amino acids: CAISDRGAGANVLTF. CDR3 nucleotides: TGTGCCATCAGTGATCGGGGGGCCGGGGCCAACGTCCTGACTTTC.

The CDR3 reads CASSTWGGYGYTF. The CDR3 DNA follows: TGTGCCAGCAGCACGTGGGGGGGCTATGGCTACACCTTC. The V call is TRBV7-2, the J call TRBJ1-2, with D tentatively TRBD1 (5 bases). From germline, CDR1 is SGHTA and CDR2 FQGNSA. The CDR3 covers 13 residues. V lost 5 bases to trimming and J lost 4 bases, with 11 bases between them.